This T cell receptor (beta chain) was recovered during a study of technical replicates of blood from several donors (dated by TCRdb to 2015 to 2018). A note on this clone: Its specific antigen is unknown. Per-nucleotide qualities are absent, and no much larger clonotype sits a single base away.

Library prep was done by the immunoSEQ multiplex PCR assay. TCRdb re-hosts the immuneACCESS table, in-frame sequences only. Its copies lack some clones; in the studies checked, an unresolved V gene accounts for under half of them, and the cause for the rest is not known. In this sample the table shows some 76,000 clones, almost 99% of which occur a single time. Jointly, the top ten make up roughly 0.2% of the sample. Taken from cysteine to phenylalanine, the CDR3 has 13 residues. Only the CDR3 portion is preserved as DNA: 39 bases, with reading frame beginning at the first base. The germline ends are 9 bases apart after V is trimmed by 0 bases and J by 9 bases. CDR1 and CDR2, looked up from the germline V gene, are LGHNA and YSLEER.

This receptor was taken from a human donor in good health. The sequence is built from TRBV4-3 and TRBJ1-5; too little of a D gene remains to name it. Sequenced: T cells isolated from PBMCs. The DNA sequence follows: TGCGCCAGCAGCCAAGAGGTTGCAGGGCCCCAGCATTTT. Translation gives CASSQEVAGPQHF.